Included here is one TCR beta chain sequence, with context. Other DNA variants within this sample encode the same CDR3. The data are from a study of blood T cell repertoires in COVID-19. Overall study: Sites in the United States, Italy and Spain provided acute and convalescent COVID-19 samples. Nucleic acid was either cDNA or gDNA, and it came from T cells, B-cell-depleted T cells, or PBMCs.

Measured with immunoSEQ multiplex PCR; TCRdb has only the in-frame clones, and not every one. The sample lists 470,000 or so clones, roughly 85% occurring once. The germline V gene encodes CDR1 LNHNV and CDR2 YYDKDF (reference sequence). V was cut by 0 bases and J by 2 bases, with 10 bases left in between. The CDR3 totals 15 residues. The chain carries TRBV15 and TRBJ1-2, with TRBD1 as a possible D gene (5 bases). This TCR came from a human donor in a cohort sampled during active COVID-19. Sequenced sample: peripheral blood. CDR3 residues: CATSRDLGGNYGYTF. The CDR3 bases are TGTGCCACCAGCAGAGATCTGGGGGGAAACTATGGCTACACCTTC. Together with reference TRBV15 and TRBJ1-2, the CDR3 gives the full variable domain: DAMVIQNPRYQVTQFGKPVTLSCSQTLNHNVMYWYQQKSSQAPKLLFHYYDKDFNNEADTPDNFQSRRPNTSFCFLDIRSPGLGDTAMYLCATSRDLGGNYGYTFGSGTRLTVV.